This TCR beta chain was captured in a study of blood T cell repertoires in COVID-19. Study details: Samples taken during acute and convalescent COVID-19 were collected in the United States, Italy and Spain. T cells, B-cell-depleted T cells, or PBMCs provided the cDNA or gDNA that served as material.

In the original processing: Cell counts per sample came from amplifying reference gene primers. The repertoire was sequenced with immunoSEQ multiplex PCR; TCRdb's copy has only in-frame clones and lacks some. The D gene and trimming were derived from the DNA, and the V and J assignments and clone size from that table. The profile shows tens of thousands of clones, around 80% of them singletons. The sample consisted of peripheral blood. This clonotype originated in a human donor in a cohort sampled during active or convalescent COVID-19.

As DNA, the CDR3 is TGCGCCAGCAGCGCCCCGAGGCAGAACACTGAAGCTTTCTTT. This translates into CASSAPRQNTEAFF. This rearrangement joins TRBV5-1 to TRBJ1-1, with unresolved D. CDR1 is SGHRS and CDR2 is YFSETQ in the germline V gene. Trimming removed 4 bases at V and 1 base at J, with 11 bases between. CDR3 length equals 14 residues. Combining the CDR3 with reference TRBV5-1 and TRBJ1-1 gives the whole variable domain KAGVTQTPRYLIKTRGQQVTLSCSPISGHRSVSWYQQTPGQGLQFLFEYFSETQRNKGNFPGRFSGRQFSNSRSEMNVSTLELGDSALYLCASSAPRQNTEAFFGQGTRLTVV.